The 22 T cell receptor beta chains listed next were all sequenced from one sample in a study of OX40 agonist ivuxolimab in advanced cancers. Here immunoSEQ multiplex PCR was the method, and the copy in TCRdb shows in-frame clones only, minus some. The repertoire includes roughly 77,000 clones, over 80% of them detected once, and 0.5% to 0.6% sits in the top ten. Sequenced here: CD4+ or CD8+ T cells sorted from blood, sampled in a trial of the OX40 agonist ivuxolimab. These receptors all stem from an adult with an advanced solid tumor such as melanoma, head and neck, liver or kidney cancer.

J is TRBJ1-2 and V is TRBV7-9; no reliable D call. Per germline, CDR1 SEHNR and CDR2 FQNEAQ (reference sequence). Between the trimmed V and J ends, which lost 5 bases and 8 bases, there was a span of 21 bases. The CDR3 sequence is 15 residues long. The CDR3 loop reads CASSLALSPPGGYTF. The CDR3 coding sequence is TGTGCCAGCAGCCTCGCTTTGAGCCCCCCGGGGGGCTACACCTTC.

This clone occurred a few times. V is TRBV11-3 and J is TRBJ1-1; 7 bases agree with TRBD1. The CDR3 is 15 residues long. Germline CDR1 reads SGHNT; CDR2 reads YENEEA. With V trimmed by 5 bases and J by 5 bases, 11 bases remained unmatched. CDR3 loop: CASSIRQGRGTEAFF. The CDR3 DNA reads TGTGCCAGCAGCATAAGACAGGGTCGCGGAACTGAAGCTTTCTTT. Full variable domain (missing parts from reference TRBV11-3 and TRBJ1-1): EAGVVQSPRYKIIEKKQPVAFWCNPISGHNTLYWYLQNLGQGPELLIRYENEEAVDDSQLPKDRFSAERLKGVDSTLKIQPAELGDSAVYLCASSIRQGRGTEAFFGQGTRLTVV.

The chain carries TRBV7-6 and TRBJ1-3; unclear D gene. This CDR3 region has 14 residues. CDR1 is SGHVS, CDR2 FNYEAQ, per germline. The ends were cut back, 0 bases at V and 4 bases at J, with 7 bases in the middle. The DNA for the CDR3 is TGTGCCAGCAGCTTAGCGGAGTTGGGAAACACCATATATTTT. As protein: CASSLAELGNTIYF.

The V and J genes are TRBV7-3 and TRBJ2-1; 7 nucleotides match TRBD2. The length of the CDR3 is 13 residues. CDR1 is SGHTA and CDR2 is FQGTGA in the germline V gene. V gave up 4 bases and J gave up 7 bases; unmatched junction bases: 4. CDR3 sequence: CASSSQRGNEQFF. The CDR3 coding sequence is TGTGCCAGCAGCTCCCAGCGGGGTAATGAGCAGTTCTTC. Based on the CDR3 plus reference TRBV7-3 and TRBJ2-1, the full variable domain is GAGVSQTPSNKVTEKGKYVELRCDPISGHTALYWYRQSLGQGPEFLIYFQGTGAADDSGLPNDRFFAVRPEGSVSTLKIQRTERGDSAVYLCASSSQRGNEQFFGPGTRLTVL.

The chain has TRBV6-6 and TRBJ1-5, with D hard to call. The CDR3 runs to 16 residues. Trimming pared 4 bases from V and 0 bases from J, leaving 13 bases between. The germline V gene has CDR1 MNHNY and CDR2 SVGAGI (reference sequence). In DNA form, the CDR3 reads TGTGCCAGCAGTTTTAGTAGACAATCTAGCAATCAGCCCCAGCATTTT. This gives the protein CASSFSRQSSNQPQHF.

This clone has more than one count but fewer than ten. This sequence joins TRBV6-1 and TRBJ1-1; D not resolved. The CDR3 runs 13 residues. Trimming left V 4 bases short and J 3 bases short, with 9 bases between. Germline V lookup: CDR1 MNHNS, CDR2 SASEGT. The CDR3 bases are TGTGCCAGCAGTGGAGAAGGGTACACTGAAGCTTTCTTT. Translated: CASSGEGYTEAFF.

CDR3 nucleotides: TGTGCCTGGGACGGACAGGGGAGGACCTACGAGCAGTACTTC. It codes for CAWDGQGRTYEQYF. The J gene is TRBJ2-7, the V gene TRBV30, with TRBD1 matching 9 bases. Unmatched junction bases numbered 7, after V lost 5 bases and J lost 2 bases. CDR3 length equals 14 residues. Germline CDR1 GTSNPN, CDR2 SVGIG (reference sequence).

V gene TRBV18 combines with J gene TRBJ2-7; D is tentatively TRBD1 or TRBD2 (5 bases each). Trimming cost V 0 bases and J 5 bases, with 17 bases left between them. The CDR3 has 16 amino acids. Germline assignment: CDR1 KGHSH and CDR2 LQKENI. The CDR3 DNA sequence: TGTGCCAGCTCACCACCGCGCCAAGGGGCTAGCCACGAGCAGTACTTC. Its protein is CASSPPRQGASHEQYF.

The chain combines TRBV6-5 with TRBJ1-1, with a weak D call TRBD1 (6 bases). The CDR3 consists of 11 residues. CDR1 is MNHEY and CDR2 is SVGAGI in the germline V gene. Between the trimmed V and J ends, which lost 5 bases and 11 bases, there was a span of 12 bases. CDR3 nucleotide sequence: TGTGCCAGCAGTCGAGGGGGGCTGGCTTTCTTT. It yields the protein CASSRGGLAFF.

V is TRBV7-9 and J is TRBJ1-2; D remains unclear. Trimming left V 0 bases short and J 10 bases short, with 9 bases between. This CDR3 is built from 12 residues. Germline values: CDR1 SEHNR, CDR2 FQNEAQ (reference sequence). In DNA, the CDR3 is TGTGCCAGCAGCTTAGCGGGCAACCACTACACCTTC. Encoded protein: CASSLAGNHYTF.

The V and J genes are TRBV7-9 and TRBJ2-3; D is unresolved. The V and J ends lost 5 bases and 2 bases respectively, with 11 bases between them. CDR3 length: 14 residues. Germline V gene data show CDR1 as SEHNR and CDR2 as FQNEAQ (reference sequence). CDR3 bases: TGTGCCAGCAGCGGGTACAGACCCACAGATACGCAGTATTTT. Translation gives CASSGYRPTDTQYF.

The chain combines TRBV5-6 with TRBJ2-1; a possible D gene is TRBD1 (6 bases). The CDR3 has 18 residues. From germline, CDR1 is SGHDT and CDR2 YYEEEE. V lost 5 bases, J lost 0 bases, and 21 bases lay in between. This CDR3 reads CASSSRTVKTGSYNEQFF. The CDR3 nucleotides are TGTGCCAGCAGTTCCCGGACAGTTAAGACCGGCTCCTACAATGAGCAGTTCTTC.

The J gene is TRBJ1-3, the V gene TRBV7-9, with D hard to call. CDR1 and CDR2 (germline): SEHNR, FQNEAQ (reference sequence). The V end was cut by 1 base, the J end by 3 bases, with 7 bases between. This CDR3 region has 14 residues. In DNA form, the CDR3 reads TGTGCCAGCAGCTTAGTCTTCCTTGGAAACACCATATATTTT. Protein: CASSLVFLGNTIYF.

The chain is built from TRBV5-1 and TRBJ2-1; TRBD2 might be the D (6 bases). CDR3 size: 15 residues. Germline CDR1 reads SGHRS; CDR2 reads YFSETQ. Trimming took 1 base from V and 3 from J, leaving 11 bases between them. CDR3 sequence: CASSLFGGDYNEQFF. CDR3 DNA sequence: TGCGCCAGCAGCTTGTTCGGCGGGGACTACAATGAGCAGTTCTTC.

The chain uses TRBV21-1 and TRBJ2-2; TRBD2, the D gene given by the table, was not confirmed from the DNA. TRBV21-1 is classified as a pseudogene. The CDR3 consists of 16 residues. DNA for the CDR3: TGTGCCAGCAGCACTCTAGCGGGAGAGAACACCGGGGAGCTGTTTTTT. Amino acid sequence: CASSTLAGENTGELFF.

The rearrangement uses TRBV28 and TRBJ2-7, with TRBD1 as a possible D gene (6 bases). Germline-derived CDR1 and CDR2 are MDHEN and SYDVKM. The CDR3 runs to 16 residues. The germline V and J ends were trimmed by 4 bases and 0 bases, with 16 bases remaining between them. The CDR3 region has the DNA TGTGCCAGCAGTTCCGGGACATTGGAAAGCTCCTACGAGCAGTACTTC. This sequence encodes CASSSGTLESSYEQYF.

The CDR3 loop is CAWSPLAESYNEQFF. Here the CDR3 DNA reads TGTGCCTGGAGTCCCCTAGCGGAGTCCTACAATGAGCAGTTCTTC. V usage is TRBV30 and J usage is TRBJ2-1, with 7 bases aligning to TRBD2. This CDR3 spans 15 amino acids. The trim removed 2 bases at V and 1 base at J, leaving 5 bases unmatched. Germline-derived CDR1 and CDR2 are GTSNPN and SVGIG (reference sequence).

This chain connects TRBV5-1 to TRBJ2-7; no reliable D call. The CDR3 spans 11 residues. Germline V gene lookup returns CDR1 SGHRS and CDR2 YFSETQ. V was cut by 0 bases and J by 5 bases, with 3 bases left in between. The CDR3 loop is CASSLVDEQYF. The DNA for the CDR3 is TGCGCCAGCAGCTTGGTGGACGAGCAGTACTTC.

V usage is TRBV7-8 and J usage is TRBJ1-1; 7 positions match TRBD1. J gave up 3 bases and V 4 bases, and 8 bases lay outside the gene matches. CDR1 SGHVS and CDR2 FQNEAQ come from the germline V gene. CDR3 length: 15 amino acids. Written as DNA, the CDR3 is TGTGCCAGCAGCTGGGGCACAGGGGCTGACACTGAAGCTTTCTTT. Translated: CASSWGTGADTEAFF. Complete variable domain (other parts from reference TRBV7-8 and TRBJ1-1): GAGVSQSPRYKVAKRGQDVALRCDPISGHVSLFWYQQALGQGPEFLTYFQNEAQLDKSGLPSDRFFAERPEGSVSTLKIQRTQQEDSAVYLCASSWGTGADTEAFFGQGTRLTVV.

This clone has only a few counts. The chain carries TRBV9 and TRBJ1-2; D ambiguous. V was cut by 2 bases and J by 4 bases, with 12 bases left in between. There are 14 residues in the CDR3. CDR1 is SGDLS, CDR2 YYNGEE, per germline. The CDR3 nucleotides are TGTGCCAGCAGCGTCGGACGGCAGGTCTATGGCTACACCTTC. Translated: CASSVGRQVYGYTF.

The rearrangement links TRBV28 to TRBJ2-3; weak D call: TRBD1 (6 bases). Germline assignment: CDR1 MDHEN and CDR2 SYDVKM. Trimming took off 5 bases at V and 2 bases at J, with 14 bases between the two ends. This CDR3 has 15 amino acids. CDR3 DNA: TGTGCCAGCAGTCCCCCAGGGACAATCACAGATACGCAGTATTTT. As protein: CASSPPGTITDTQYF.

The chain uses TRBV9 and TRBJ1-1, with unresolved D. The V gene lost 0 bases and the J gene lost 1 base, with 7 bases spanning the gap. Looked up from germline, CDR1 is SGDLS and CDR2 is YYNGEE. This CDR3 comprises 14 residues. CDR3 protein: CASSVGVENTEAFF. In DNA, the CDR3 is TGTGCCAGCAGCGTAGGGGTGGAGAACACTGAAGCTTTCTTT.